This entry is about one T cell receptor beta chain. Any history of autoimmune disease or systemic immunosuppression disqualified patients. Germline CDR1 and CDR2: SEHNR and FQNEAQ (reference sequence). Trimming removed 1 base from V and 5 bases from J, with 8 bases in between. The CDR3 spans 14 residues. These data come from a study of OX40 agonist ivuxolimab in advanced cancers. Study details: An agonistic human IgG2 monoclonal antibody against OX40 (CD134) was given. Participants averaged about 66 years of age (range about 23 to 80) and were about 85% male. Three patients showed partial responses: one hepatocellular carcinoma and two cutaneous melanoma cases.

Sequenced by immunoSEQ multiplex PCR; TCRdb stores in-frame clones only, minus some. This sample has about 73,000 clones; just under 90% occur once, and the top ten carry approximately 11%. The sequence was obtained from an adult with an advanced solid tumor such as melanoma, head and neck, liver or kidney cancer. Sequencing used CD4+ or CD8+ T cells sorted from blood, obtained in a trial of the OX40 agonist ivuxolimab. J is TRBJ2-2 and V is TRBV7-9, with D tentatively TRBD2 (6 bases). CDR3 amino acids: CASSLVAGTGELFF. The CDR3 DNA reads TGTGCCAGCAGCTTAGTGGCGGGAACCGGGGAGCTGTTTTTT.